The clone carrying this T cell receptor (beta chain) appeared a few times. This entry is derived from a study of T cells after yellow fever vaccination. The authors made TCR cDNA by 5'RACE template switching, adding a universal primer site and UMIs. TCRdb reprocessed the 5' RACE reads via MiXCR and lists one record per CDR3 protein. The sample contains hundreds of thousands of distinct CDR3 sequences, 15% to 20% of which appear only once. The origin of this receptor is a man between 25 and 39 years old who received the YFV17D yellow fever vaccine. The material was PBMCs, obtained 15 days after the yellow fever booster vaccination.

CDR3 sequence (DNA): TGTGCCAGCAGGGGGACCGAGAGCTACGAGCAGTACTTC. As protein: CASRGTESYEQYF. V usage is TRBV12-3 or TRBV12-4 and J usage is TRBJ2-7, with D perhaps given as TRBD1 or TRBD2 (5 bases each). Trimming stripped 6 bases from V and 3 bases from J, with 12 bases between. The CDR3 contains 13 residues.